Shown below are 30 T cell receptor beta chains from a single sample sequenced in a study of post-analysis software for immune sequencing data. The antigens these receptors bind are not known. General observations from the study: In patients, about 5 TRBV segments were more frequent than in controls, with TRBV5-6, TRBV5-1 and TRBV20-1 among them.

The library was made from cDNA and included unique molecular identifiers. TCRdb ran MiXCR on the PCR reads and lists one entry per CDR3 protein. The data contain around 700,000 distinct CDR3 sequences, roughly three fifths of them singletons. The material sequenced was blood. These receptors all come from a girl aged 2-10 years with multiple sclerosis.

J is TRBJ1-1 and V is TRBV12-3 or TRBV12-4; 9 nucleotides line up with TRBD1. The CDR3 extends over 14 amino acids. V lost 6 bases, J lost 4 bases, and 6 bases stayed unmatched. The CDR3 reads CASRLTGGLTEAFF. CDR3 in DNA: TGTGCCAGCAGGCTTACAGGGGGCCTCACTGAAGCTTTCTTT.

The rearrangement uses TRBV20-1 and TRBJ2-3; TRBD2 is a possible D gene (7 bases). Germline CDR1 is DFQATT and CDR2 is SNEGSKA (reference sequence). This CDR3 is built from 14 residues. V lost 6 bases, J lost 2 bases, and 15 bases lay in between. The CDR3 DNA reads TGCAGTGCCCTCTCGGCGGGGGCCACAGATACGCAGTATTTT. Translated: CSALSAGATDTQYF.

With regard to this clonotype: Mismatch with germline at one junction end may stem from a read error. The CDR3 bases are TGCGCCAGCAGCATAGGACAGGGGCGCACAGATACGCTGTATTTT. Translation gives CASSIGQGRTDTLYF. This chain joins TRBV5-1 and TRBJ2-3, with 9 bases identical to TRBD1. The CDR3 is made up of 15 amino acids. Looked up from germline, CDR1 is SGHRS and CDR2 is YFSETQ.

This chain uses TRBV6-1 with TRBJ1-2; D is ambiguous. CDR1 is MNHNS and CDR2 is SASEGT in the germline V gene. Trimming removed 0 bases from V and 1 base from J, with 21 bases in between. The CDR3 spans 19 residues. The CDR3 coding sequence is TGTGCCAGCAGTGAAGCGCGGCCCAGGAGCTCCTCCTTTAACTATGGCTACACCTTC. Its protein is CASSEARPRSSSFNYGYTF.

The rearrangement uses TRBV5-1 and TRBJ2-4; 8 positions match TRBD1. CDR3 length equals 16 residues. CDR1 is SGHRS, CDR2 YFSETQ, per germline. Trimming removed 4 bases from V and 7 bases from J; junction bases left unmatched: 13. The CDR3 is CASSLSRGQGRNIQYF. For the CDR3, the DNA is TGCGCCAGCAGCCTAAGCCGAGGACAGGGAAGGAACATTCAGTACTTC.

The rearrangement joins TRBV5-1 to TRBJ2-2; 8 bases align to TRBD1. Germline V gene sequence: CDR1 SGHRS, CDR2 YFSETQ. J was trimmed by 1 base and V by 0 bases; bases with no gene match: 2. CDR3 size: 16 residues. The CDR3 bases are TGCGCCAGCAGCTTGGTTGGGACAGGGAACACCGGGGAGCTGTTTTTT. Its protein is CASSLVGTGNTGELFF.

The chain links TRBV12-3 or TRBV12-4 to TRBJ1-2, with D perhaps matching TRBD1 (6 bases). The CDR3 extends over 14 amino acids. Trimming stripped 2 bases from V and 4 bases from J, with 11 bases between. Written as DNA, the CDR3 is TGTGCCAGCAGTTTATCCAGGGGTGGCTATGGCTACACCTTC. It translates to CASSLSRGGYGYTF.

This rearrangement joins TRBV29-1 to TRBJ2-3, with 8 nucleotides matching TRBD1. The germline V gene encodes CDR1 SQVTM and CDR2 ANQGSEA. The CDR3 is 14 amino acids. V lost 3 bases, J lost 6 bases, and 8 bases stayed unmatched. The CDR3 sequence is CSVDRDRDRDTQYF. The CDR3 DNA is TGCAGCGTTGACCGTGACCGGGACAGGGATACGCAGTATTTT.

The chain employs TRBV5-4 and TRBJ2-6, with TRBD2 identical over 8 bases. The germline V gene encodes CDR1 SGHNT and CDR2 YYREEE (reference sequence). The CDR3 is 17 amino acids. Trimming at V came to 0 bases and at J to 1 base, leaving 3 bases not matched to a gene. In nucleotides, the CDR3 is TGTGCCAGCAGCTTGGTGGCGGGAGGATCTGGGGCCAACGTCCTGACTTTC. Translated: CASSLVAGGSGANVLTF.

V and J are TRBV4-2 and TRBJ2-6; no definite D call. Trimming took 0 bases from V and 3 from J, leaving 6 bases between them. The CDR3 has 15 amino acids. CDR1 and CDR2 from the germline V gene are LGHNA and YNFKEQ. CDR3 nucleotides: TGTGCCAGCAGCCAAGAGACGCATGGGGCCAACGTCCTGACTTTC. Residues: CASSQETHGANVLTF.

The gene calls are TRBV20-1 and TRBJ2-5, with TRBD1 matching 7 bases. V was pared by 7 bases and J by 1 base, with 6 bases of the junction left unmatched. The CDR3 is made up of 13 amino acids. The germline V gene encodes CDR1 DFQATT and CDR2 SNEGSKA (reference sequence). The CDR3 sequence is CSGEGQSQETQYF. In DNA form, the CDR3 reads TGCAGTGGCGAGGGACAGAGCCAAGAGACCCAGTACTTC.

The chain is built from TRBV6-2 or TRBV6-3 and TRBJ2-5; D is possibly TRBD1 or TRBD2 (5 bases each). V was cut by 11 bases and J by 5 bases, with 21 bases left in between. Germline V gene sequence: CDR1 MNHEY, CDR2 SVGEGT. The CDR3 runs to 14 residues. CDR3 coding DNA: TGTGCCTCAGAGGCCAAGTCGGGGACGGAGACCCAGTACTTC. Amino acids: CASEAKSGTETQYF.

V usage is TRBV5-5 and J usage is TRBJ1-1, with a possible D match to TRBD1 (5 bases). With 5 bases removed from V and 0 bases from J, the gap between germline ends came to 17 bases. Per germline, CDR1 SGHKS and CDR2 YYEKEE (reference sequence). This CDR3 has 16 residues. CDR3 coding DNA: TGTGCCAGCAGTCCCGGACACAACCTCATGAACACTGAAGCTTTCTTT. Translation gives CASSPGHNLMNTEAFF.

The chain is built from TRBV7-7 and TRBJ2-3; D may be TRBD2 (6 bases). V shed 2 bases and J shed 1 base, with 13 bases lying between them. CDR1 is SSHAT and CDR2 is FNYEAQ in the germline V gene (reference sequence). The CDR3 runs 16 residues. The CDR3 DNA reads TGTGCCAGCAGCTTATCCCCGGGAGCCGGCACAGATACGCAGTATTTT. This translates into CASSLSPGAGTDTQYF.

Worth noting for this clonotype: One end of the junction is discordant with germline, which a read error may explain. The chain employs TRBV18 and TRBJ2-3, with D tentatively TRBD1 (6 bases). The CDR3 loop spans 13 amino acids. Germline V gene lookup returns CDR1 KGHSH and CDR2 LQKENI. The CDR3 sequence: CANSGDSTDTQYF. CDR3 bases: TGTGCCAACTCAGGGGACAGCACAGATACGCAGTATTTT.

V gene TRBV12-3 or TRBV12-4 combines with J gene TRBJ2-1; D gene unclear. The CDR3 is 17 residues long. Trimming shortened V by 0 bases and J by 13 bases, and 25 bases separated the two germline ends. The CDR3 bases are TGTGCCAGCAGTTTAGCGGGTAGCCTAGTCGATGGGGATTTACAGTTCTTC. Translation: CASSLAGSLVDGDLQFF.

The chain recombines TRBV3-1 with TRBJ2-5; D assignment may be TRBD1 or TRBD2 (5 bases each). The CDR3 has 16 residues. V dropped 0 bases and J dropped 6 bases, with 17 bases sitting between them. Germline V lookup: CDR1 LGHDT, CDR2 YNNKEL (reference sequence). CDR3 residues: CASSQEGAGREKTQYF. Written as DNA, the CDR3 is TGTGCCAGCAGCCAAGAAGGGGCGGGCAGGGAAAAGACCCAGTACTTC.

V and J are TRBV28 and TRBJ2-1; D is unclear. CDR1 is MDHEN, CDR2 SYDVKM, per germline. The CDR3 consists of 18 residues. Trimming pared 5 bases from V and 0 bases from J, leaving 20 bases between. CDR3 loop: CASSPRTWTLSSYNEQFF. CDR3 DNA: TGTGCCAGCAGTCCGAGAACATGGACCCTCAGCTCCTACAATGAGCAGTTCTTC.

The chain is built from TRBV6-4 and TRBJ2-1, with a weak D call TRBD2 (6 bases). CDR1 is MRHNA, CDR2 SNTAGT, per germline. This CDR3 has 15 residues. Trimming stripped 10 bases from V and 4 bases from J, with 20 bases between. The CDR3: CATRVEGGIYNEQFF. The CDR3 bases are TGTGCCACCCGAGTGGAGGGAGGCATATACAATGAGCAGTTCTTC.

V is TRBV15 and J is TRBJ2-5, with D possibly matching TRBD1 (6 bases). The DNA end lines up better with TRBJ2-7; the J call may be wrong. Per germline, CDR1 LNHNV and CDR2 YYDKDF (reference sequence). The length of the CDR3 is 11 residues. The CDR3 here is CATSKGGEQYF. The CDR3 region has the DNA TGTGCCACCAGCAAAGGGGGCGAGCAGTACTTC.

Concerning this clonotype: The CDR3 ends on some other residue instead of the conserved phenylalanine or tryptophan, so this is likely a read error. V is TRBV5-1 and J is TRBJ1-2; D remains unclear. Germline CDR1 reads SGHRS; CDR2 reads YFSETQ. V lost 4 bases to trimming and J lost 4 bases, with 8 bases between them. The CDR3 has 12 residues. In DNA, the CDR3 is TGCGCCAGCAGCCCAGGAGGCTATGGCTACACCGTC. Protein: CASSPGGYGYTV.

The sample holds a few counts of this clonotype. The CDR3 DNA sequence: TGCAGTGCTAGAGGGTATGACATGACTAGCGGGAGCCCCCCCGAGACCCAGTACTTC. Translating gives CSARGYDMTSGSPPETQYF. The chain joins TRBV20-1 to TRBJ2-5; 12 bases agree with TRBD2. The CDR3 sequence is 19 residues long. Trimming removed 1 base from V and 5 bases from J; junction bases left unmatched: 17. Germline V CDR1 and CDR2: DFQATT, SNEGSKA (reference sequence).

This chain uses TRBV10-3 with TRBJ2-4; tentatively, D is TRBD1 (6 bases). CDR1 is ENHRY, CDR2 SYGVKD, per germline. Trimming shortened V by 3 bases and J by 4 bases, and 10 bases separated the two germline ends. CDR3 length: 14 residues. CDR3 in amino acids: CAISDPGQKNIQYF. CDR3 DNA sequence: TGTGCCATCAGTGATCCCGGACAGAAAAACATTCAGTACTTC.

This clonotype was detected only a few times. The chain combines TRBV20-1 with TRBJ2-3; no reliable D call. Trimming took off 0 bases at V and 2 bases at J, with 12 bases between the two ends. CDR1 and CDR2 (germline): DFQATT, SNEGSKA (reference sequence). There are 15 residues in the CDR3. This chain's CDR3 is CSARDSSTDTDTQYF. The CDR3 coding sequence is TGCAGTGCTAGAGATTCGAGCACCGACACAGATACGCAGTATTTT.

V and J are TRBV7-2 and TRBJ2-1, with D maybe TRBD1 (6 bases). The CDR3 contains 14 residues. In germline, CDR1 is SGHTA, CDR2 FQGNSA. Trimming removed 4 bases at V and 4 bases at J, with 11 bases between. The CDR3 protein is CASSSDRAYNEQFF. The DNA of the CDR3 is TGTGCCAGCAGCTCGGACAGAGCGTACAATGAGCAGTTCTTC.

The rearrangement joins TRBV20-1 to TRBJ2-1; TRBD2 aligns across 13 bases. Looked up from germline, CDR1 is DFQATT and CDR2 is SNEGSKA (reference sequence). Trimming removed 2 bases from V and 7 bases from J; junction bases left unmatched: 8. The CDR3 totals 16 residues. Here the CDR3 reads CSARRKLAGGPNEQFF. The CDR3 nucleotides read TGCAGTGCTAGACGAAAACTAGCGGGAGGGCCGAATGAGCAGTTCTTC.

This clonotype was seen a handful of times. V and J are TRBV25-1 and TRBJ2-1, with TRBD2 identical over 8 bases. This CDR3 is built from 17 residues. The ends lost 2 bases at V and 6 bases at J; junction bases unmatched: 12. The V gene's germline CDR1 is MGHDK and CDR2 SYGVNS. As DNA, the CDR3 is TGTGCCAGCAGTGAACCTCCCTCGGGAGGGGATATCAATGAGCAGTTCTTC. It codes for CASSEPPSGGDINEQFF.

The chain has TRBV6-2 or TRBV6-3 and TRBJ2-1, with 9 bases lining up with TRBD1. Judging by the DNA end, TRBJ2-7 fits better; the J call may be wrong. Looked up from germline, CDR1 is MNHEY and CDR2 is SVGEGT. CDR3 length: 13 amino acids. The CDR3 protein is CASSTGGRNEQYF. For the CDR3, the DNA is TGTGCCAGCAGTACAGGGGGCCGTAACGAGCAGTACTTC.

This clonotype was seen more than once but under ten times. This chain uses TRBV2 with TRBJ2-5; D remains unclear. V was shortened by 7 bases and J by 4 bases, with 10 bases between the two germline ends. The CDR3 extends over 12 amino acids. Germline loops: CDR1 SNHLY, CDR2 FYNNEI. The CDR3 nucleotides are TGTGCCAGCAAATCCAGACGAGAGACCCAGTACTTC. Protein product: CASKSRRETQYF.

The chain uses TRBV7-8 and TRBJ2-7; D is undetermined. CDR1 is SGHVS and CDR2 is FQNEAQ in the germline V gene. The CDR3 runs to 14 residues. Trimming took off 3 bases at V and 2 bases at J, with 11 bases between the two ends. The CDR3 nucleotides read TGTGCCAGCAGCTTTCATGAGGTCGCCTACGAGCAGTACTTC. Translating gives CASSFHEVAYEQYF.